This T cell receptor (beta chain) was sequenced during a study of Graves' ophthalmopathy and Graves' hyperthyroidism (dated by TCRdb to about 2018). Concerning the study at large: Peripheral blood was collected at initial diagnosis, prior to any treatment. In total, 135 blood samples were TCR-sequenced: approximately 40 ophthalmopathy, approximately 75 hyperthyroidism and about 17 hyperthyroidism-to-ophthalmopathy patients. In 6 or 7 hyperthyroidism patients, T-cell repertoires of thyroid tissue and blood were compared. Following sample collection, hyperthyroidism patients were given methimazole at a starting dose of 30 mg daily, and ophthalmopathy patients were given high-dose intravenous methylprednisolone. To tell Graves' ophthalmopathy apart from Graves' hyperthyroidism, and to predict which patients would progress to ophthalmopathy, the study relied on TCR beta repertoire signatures. To explore V-J signatures that distinguish ophthalmopathy from hyperthyroidism, a discovery set of about a hundred patients was enrolled, made up of about 40 with ophthalmopathy and 57 with stable hyperthyroidism. An independent validation cohort comprised 18 hyperthyroidism patients and 15 to 17 patients who later progressed from hyperthyroidism to ophthalmopathy.

For repertoire sequencing, the TCR beta CDR3 regions were amplified from RNA transcripts. The first round of RT-PCR was done with HTBI primers and the Qiagen OneStep RT-PCR kit, and was followed by a second round of multiplex PCR, then size selection and purification. Libraries were sequenced paired-end with 100 bp reads on an Illumina HiSeq2000. Regarding the original processing steps: SOAPnuke was used for read processing, and reads with adapters, uncalled bases, a mean Phred below 15, or no exact constant-primer or identifier match were discarded. COPE v1.2.5 was used to merge the high-quality paired reads. Each unique nucleotide sequence was treated as a clonotype, and MiTCR v1.1 was used to align the clonotypes to the IMGT TRB V, D and J references. Only V-J combinations with frequency above 0.0001 were analysed, covering around 99% of repertoires. For each V-J combination, a TCR clonal expansion and chaos score was defined as F50 clonal expansion divided by the chaos observed in the TCRdist matrix. Features were reduced by Welch's t-statistics and random forest to approximately 12 V-J combinations, which fed a naive Bayes classifier. The similarity between thyroid and blood repertoires was quantified using the Morisita-Horn index. In-frame beta chains were kept once TCRdb had trimmed the public reads at Q25 with fastp and called clones with MiXCR. All rows with the same CDR3 protein become a single entry with the most common DNA and genes. The V and J calls come from TCRdb's annotation, not from the publication. Within this sample are hundreds of thousands of distinct CDR3 sequences, with over 40% of them counted one time only. The top ten constitute under 3.5% of the sample.

The cysteine opens and the phenylalanine closes a CDR3 of 12 amino acids. Only CDR3 DNA remains: 36 bases, in frame from the first base. Looking up the germline V gene (reference sequence) yields CDR1 LNHDA and CDR2 SQIVND. At the junction V is shortened by 10 bases and J by 2 bases, with 12 bases in between. The ophthalmopathy patients had moderately to severely active disease, with a Clinical Activity Score of 3 or higher, a NOSPECS grade of 4 or higher, and a disease duration of less than 3 months. Anyone with other autoimmune diseases, uncontrolled infections, pregnancy or lactation was excluded from the study. Clinical symptoms, serum thyroxine, TRAb, thyroid ultrasound and orbital computed tomography were used for diagnosis. Ficoll-Paque density gradient centrifugation was used to isolate PBMCs from about 10 ml of fresh peripheral blood. Trizol reagent was used to extract the total RNA, and its quality was then checked on an Agilent 2100 Bioanalyzer.

Overall study outcomes, separate from this receptor: Sample size was not statistically predetermined, and group allocation was not concealed from the investigators. The 13-signature model separated ophthalmopathy from stable hyperthyroidism with approximately 85% sensitivity and 81.08% specificity in cross-validation, and 80%/75% in the test set. In validation, the model predicted ophthalmopathy progression with 70.59% sensitivity and around 72% specificity; 12 predicted patients were CT-confirmed with GO in a median of around 6 months. Most expanded thyroid clonotypes with a frequency above 0.001 also appeared in blood, which suggests that blood repertoires may reflect the immune response in the thyroid.

Of note for this clonotype: The specificity of this receptor is unknown. Base quality data are lacking; no much larger clone is found one base away.

The chain is made from TRBV19 and TRBJ2-7; the D segment cannot be called with confidence. The specimen sequenced was peripheral blood. This clonotype was obtained from an adult man with Graves' ophthalmopathy. The CDR3 protein is CATLTETYEQYF. The nucleotide sequence is given as TGTGCCACTCTAACAGAGACCTACGAGCAGTACTTC. The reference TRBV19 and TRBJ2-7 proteins fill in what lies around the CDR3, so the full variable domain reads DGGITQSPKYLFRKEGQNVTLSCEQNLNHDAMYWYRQDPGQGLRLIYYSQIVNDFQKGDIAEGYSVSREKKESFPLTVTSAQKNPTAFYLCATLTETYEQYFGPGTRLTVT.